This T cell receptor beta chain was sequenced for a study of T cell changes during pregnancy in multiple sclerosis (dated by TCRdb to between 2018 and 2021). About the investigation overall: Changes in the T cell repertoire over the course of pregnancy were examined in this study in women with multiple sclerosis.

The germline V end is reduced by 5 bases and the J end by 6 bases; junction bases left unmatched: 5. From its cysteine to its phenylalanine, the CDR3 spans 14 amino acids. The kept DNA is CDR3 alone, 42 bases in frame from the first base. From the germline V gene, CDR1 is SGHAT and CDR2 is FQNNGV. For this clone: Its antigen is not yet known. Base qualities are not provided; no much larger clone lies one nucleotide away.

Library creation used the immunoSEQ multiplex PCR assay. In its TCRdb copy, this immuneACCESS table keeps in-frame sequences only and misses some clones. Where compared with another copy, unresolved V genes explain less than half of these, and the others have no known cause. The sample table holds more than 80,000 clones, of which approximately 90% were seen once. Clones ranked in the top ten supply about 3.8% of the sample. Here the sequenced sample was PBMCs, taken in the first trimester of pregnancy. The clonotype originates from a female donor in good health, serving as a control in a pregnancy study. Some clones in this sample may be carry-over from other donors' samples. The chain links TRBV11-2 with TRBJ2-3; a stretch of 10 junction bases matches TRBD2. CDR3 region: CASSLAGDSDTQYF. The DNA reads TGTGCCAGCAGCCTAGCGGGAGACTCGGATACGCAGTATTTT.